The 3 T cell receptor beta chains below all came from one sample that was sequenced in a study of blood T cells in healthy people across ages. A sample-barcoded 5' primer and a J-beta primer mix were used in a second PCR of roughly 7 to 12 cycles. MiXCR was run by TCRdb on the 5' RACE reads, yielding one entry per CDR3 protein. This sample has about 770,000 distinct CDR3 sequences, with more than 40% found just once. The sample comprised blood. These receptors were obtained from a man aged 60-69 years in good health.

The chain combines TRBV20-1 with TRBJ1-5, with a tentative D call TRBD1 (5 bases). This CDR3 has 14 residues. V was shortened by 1 base and J by 0 bases, with 7 bases between the two germline ends. Germline values: CDR1 DFQATT, CDR2 SNEGSKA (reference sequence). CDR3 sequence: CSARGQYSNQPQHF. The CDR3 DNA sequence: TGCAGTGCTAGAGGACAGTATAGCAATCAGCCCCAGCATTTT.

The gene calls are TRBV15 and TRBJ2-1, with no clear D. This CDR3 region has 12 residues. Germline V gene sequence: CDR1 LNHNV, CDR2 YYDKDF (reference sequence). V shed 9 bases and J shed 13 bases, with 19 bases lying between them. CDR3 region: CATGRIQETQFF. DNA of the CDR3: TGTGCCACAGGACGGATTCAAGAGACCCAGTTCTTC.

The chain carries TRBV30 and TRBJ1-2; tentative D call: TRBD1 (5 bases). The CDR3 covers 17 residues. V lost 2 bases and J lost 0, with 19 bases in between. CDR1 is GTSNPN and CDR2 is SVGIG in the germline V gene (reference sequence). CDR3 protein: CAWSFTWGGDANYGYTF. The DNA of the CDR3 is TGTGCCTGGAGTTTTACATGGGGGGGGGACGCTAACTATGGCTACACCTTC.